This T cell receptor beta chain was observed in a study of blood T cell repertoires in COVID-19. Generated by immunoSEQ multiplex PCR, the TCRdb table keeps only in-frame clones and is missing some. The sample has around 93,000 clones; around nine tenths are singletons. This CDR3 spans 12 amino acids. In germline, CDR1 is GTSNPN, CDR2 SVGIG (reference sequence). V was pared by 1 base and J by 6 bases, with 2 bases of the junction left unmatched. This clonotype was sampled from an elderly man with acute or convalescent COVID-19. The sequenced material came from peripheral blood. The chain employs TRBV30 and TRBJ2-7; the match to TRBD1 covers 8 bases. The CDR3 loop is CAWSGTGTEQYF. The CDR3 DNA is TGTGCCTGGAGTGGGACAGGGACCGAGCAGTACTTC. Complete variable domain (other parts from reference TRBV30 and TRBJ2-7): SQTIHQWPATLVQPVGSPLSLECTVEGTSNPNLYWYRQAAGRGLQLLFYSVGIGQISSEVPQNLSASRPQDRQFILSSKKLLLSDSGFYLCAWSGTGTEQYFGPGTRLTVT.